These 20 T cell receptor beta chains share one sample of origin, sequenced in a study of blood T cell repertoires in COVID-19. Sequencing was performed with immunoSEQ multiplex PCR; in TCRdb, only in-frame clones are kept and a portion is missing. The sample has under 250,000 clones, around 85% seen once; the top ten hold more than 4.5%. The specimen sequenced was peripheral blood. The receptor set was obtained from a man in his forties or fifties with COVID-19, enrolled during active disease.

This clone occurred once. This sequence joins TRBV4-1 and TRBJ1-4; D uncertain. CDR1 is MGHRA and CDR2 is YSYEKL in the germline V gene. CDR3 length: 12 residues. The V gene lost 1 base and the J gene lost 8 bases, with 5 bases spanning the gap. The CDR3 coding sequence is TGCGCCAGCAGCCAAGGTCAGGAAAAACTGTTTTTT. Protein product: CASSQGQEKLFF.

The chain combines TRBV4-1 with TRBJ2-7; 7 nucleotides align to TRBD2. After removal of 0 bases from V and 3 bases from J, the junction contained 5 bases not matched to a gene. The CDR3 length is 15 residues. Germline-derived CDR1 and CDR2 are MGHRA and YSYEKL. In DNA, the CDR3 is TGCGCCAGCAGCCAAGAGGAAAGGACTAGCTACGAGCAGTACTTC. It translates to CASSQEERTSYEQYF.

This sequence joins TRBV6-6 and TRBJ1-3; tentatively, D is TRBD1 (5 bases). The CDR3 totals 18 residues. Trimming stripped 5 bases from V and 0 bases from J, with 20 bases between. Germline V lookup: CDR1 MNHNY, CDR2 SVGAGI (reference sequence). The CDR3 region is CASSPGTLLGTSGNTIYF. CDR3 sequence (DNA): TGTGCCAGCAGTCCCGGGACTCTCCTTGGGACCTCTGGAAACACCATATATTTT.

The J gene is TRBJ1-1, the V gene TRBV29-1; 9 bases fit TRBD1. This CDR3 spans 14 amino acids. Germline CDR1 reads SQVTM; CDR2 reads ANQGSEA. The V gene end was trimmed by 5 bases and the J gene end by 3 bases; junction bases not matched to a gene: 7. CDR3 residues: CSVWDRARDTEAFF. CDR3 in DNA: TGCAGCGTTTGGGACAGGGCGAGGGACACTGAAGCTTTCTTT. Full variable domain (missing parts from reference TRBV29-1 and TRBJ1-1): SAVISQKPSRDICQRGTSLTIQCQVDSQVTMMFWYRQQPGQSLTLIATANQGSEATYESGFVIDKFPISRPNLTFSTLTVSNMSPEDSSIYLCSVWDRARDTEAFFGQGTRLTVV.

DNA for the CDR3: TGTGCCAGCAGCCCCAGGGGCACAGATACGCAGTATTTT. Its protein product is CASSPRGTDTQYF. The rearrangement links TRBV14 to TRBJ2-3, with D perhaps TRBD1 (5 bases). This CDR3 comprises 13 residues. Looked up from germline, CDR1 is SGHDN and CDR2 is FVKESK. The V gene lost 4 bases and the J gene lost 1 base, with 6 bases spanning the gap.

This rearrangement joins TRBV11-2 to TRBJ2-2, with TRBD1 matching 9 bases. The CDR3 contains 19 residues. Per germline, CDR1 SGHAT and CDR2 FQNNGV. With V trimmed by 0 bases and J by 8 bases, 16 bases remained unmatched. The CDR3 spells CASSLEPSTGTGRAGELFF. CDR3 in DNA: TGTGCCAGCAGCTTAGAGCCTTCCACCGGGACAGGGCGGGCTGGGGAGCTGTTTTTT.

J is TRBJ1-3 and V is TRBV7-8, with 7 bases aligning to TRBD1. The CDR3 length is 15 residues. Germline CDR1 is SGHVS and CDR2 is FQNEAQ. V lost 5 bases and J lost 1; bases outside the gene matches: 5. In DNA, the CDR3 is TGTGCCAGCAGCCGAGACAGGGCGTCTGGAAACACCATATATTTT. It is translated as CASSRDRASGNTIYF.

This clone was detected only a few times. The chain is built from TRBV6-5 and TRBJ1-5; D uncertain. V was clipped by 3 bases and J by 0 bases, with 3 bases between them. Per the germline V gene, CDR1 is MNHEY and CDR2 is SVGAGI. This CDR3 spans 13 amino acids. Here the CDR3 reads CASSYNSNQPQHF. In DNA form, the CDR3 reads TGTGCCAGCAGTTATAATAGCAATCAGCCCCAGCATTTT.

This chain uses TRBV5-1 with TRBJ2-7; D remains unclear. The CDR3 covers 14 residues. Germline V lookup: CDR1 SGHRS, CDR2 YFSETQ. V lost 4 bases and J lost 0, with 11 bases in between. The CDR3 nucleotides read TGCGCCAGCAGCCCGAGCCCGAGCTCCTACGAGCAGTACTTC. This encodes CASSPSPSSYEQYF.

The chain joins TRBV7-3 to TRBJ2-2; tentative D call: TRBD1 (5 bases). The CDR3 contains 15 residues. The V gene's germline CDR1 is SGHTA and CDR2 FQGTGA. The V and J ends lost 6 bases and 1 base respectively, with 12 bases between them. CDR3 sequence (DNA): TGTGCCAGCAGGCTCTCGACAGTGAACACCGGGGAGCTGTTTTTT. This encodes CASRLSTVNTGELFF. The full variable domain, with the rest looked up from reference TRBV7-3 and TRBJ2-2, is GAGVSQTPSNKVTEKGKYVELRCDPISGHTALYWYRQSLGQGPEFLIYFQGTGAADDSGLPNDRFFAVRPEGSVSTLKIQRTERGDSAVYLCASRLSTVNTGELFFGEGSRLTVL.

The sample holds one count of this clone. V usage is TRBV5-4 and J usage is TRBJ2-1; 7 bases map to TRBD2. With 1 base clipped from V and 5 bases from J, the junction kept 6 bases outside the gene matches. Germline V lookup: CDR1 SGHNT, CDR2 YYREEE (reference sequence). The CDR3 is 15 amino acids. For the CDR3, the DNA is TGTGCCAGCAGCTTGCCGGGGGGTAGTAACAATGAGCAGTTCTTC. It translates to CASSLPGGSNNEQFF.

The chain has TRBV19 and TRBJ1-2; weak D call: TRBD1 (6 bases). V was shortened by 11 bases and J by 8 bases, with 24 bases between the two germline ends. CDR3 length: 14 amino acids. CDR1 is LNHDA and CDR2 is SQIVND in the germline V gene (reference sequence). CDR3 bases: TGTGCCTCATACAGGGATAACGGTATTATGGGCTACACCTTC. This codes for CASYRDNGIMGYTF.

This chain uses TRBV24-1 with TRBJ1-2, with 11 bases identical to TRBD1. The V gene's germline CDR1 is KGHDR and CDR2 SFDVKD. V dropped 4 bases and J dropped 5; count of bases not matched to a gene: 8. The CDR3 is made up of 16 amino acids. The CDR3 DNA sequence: TGTGCCACCAGTGACCCCAGGACAGGGGGCGTGTATGGCTACACCTTC. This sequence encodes CATSDPRTGGVYGYTF.

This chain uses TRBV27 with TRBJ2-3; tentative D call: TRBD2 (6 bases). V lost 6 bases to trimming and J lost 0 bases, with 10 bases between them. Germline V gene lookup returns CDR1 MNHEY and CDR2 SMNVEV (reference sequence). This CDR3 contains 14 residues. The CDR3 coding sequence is TGTGCCAGCAGACCGGGACTCAGCACAGATACGCAGTATTTT. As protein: CASRPGLSTDTQYF.

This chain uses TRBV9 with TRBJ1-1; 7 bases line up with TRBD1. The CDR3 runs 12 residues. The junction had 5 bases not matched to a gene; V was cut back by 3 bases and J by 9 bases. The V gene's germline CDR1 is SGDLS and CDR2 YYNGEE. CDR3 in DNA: TGTGCCAGCAGCGCAATGACAGGGAAAGCTTTCTTT. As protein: CASSAMTGKAFF.

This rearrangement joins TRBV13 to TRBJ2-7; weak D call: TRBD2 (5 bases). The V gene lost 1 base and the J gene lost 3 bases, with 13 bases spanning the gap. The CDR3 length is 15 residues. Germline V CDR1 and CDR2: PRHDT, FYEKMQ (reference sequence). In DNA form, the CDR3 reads TGTGCCAGCAGCTTAGAGGCGGGCCTAAACTACGAGCAGTACTTC. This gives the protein CASSLEAGLNYEQYF. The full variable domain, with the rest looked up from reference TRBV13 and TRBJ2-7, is AAGVIQSPRHLIKEKRETATLKCYPIPRHDTVYWYQQGPGQDPQFLISFYEKMQSDKGSIPDRFSAQQFSDYHSELNMSSLELGDSALYFCASSLEAGLNYEQYFGPGTRLTVT.

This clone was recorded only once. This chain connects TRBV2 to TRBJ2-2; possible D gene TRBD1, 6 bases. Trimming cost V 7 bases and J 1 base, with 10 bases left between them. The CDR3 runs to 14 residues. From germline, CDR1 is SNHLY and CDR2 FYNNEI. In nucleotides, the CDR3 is TGTGCCAGCACTCTCAGGGGGAACACCGGGGAGCTGTTTTTT. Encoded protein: CASTLRGNTGELFF. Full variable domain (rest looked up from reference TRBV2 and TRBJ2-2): EPEVTQTPSHQVTQMGQEVILRCVPISNHLYFYWYRQILGQKVEFLVSFYNNEISEKSEIFDDQFSVERPDGSNFTLKIRSTKLEDSAMYFCASTLRGNTGELFFGEGSRLTVL.

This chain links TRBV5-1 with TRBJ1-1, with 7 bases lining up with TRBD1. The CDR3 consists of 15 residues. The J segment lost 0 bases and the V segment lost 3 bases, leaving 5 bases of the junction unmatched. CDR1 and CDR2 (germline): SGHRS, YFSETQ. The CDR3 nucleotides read TGCGCCAGCAGCTCGGGACAGTGGATGAACACTGAAGCTTTCTTT. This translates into CASSSGQWMNTEAFF.

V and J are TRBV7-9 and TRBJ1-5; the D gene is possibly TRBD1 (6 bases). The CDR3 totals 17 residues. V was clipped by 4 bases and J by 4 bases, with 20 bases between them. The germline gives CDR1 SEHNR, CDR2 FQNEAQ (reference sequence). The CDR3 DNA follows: TGTGCCAGCAGCTCCCCATCAGGGGACGGCCAAAATCAGCCCCAGCATTTT. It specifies CASSSPSGDGQNQPQHF.

CDR3 sequence (DNA): TGTGCCAGCAGTGAAGCTAGCGGGGGGCAAGAGACCCAGTACTTC. Its translation is CASSEASGGQETQYF. The J gene is TRBJ2-5, the V gene TRBV6-1, with 10 bases lining up with TRBD2. V lost 0 bases to trimming and J lost 2 bases; unmatched junction nucleotides: 0. CDR1 and CDR2 from the germline V gene are MNHNS and SASEGT. CDR3 length: 15 amino acids.